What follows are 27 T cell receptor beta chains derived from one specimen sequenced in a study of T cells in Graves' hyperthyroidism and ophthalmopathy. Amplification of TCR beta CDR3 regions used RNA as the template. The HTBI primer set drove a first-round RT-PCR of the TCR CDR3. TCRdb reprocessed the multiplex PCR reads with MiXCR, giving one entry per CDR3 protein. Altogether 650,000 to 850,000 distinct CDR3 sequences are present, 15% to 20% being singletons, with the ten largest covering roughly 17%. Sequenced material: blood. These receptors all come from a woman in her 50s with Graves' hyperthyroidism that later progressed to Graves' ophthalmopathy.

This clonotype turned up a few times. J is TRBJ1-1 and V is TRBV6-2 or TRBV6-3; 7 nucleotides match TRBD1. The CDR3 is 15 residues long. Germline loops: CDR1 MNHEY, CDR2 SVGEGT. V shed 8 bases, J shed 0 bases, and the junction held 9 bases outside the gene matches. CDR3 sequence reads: CASEGTARVNTEAFF. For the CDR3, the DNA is TGTGCCAGCGAAGGGACAGCGCGAGTGAACACTGAAGCTTTCTTT.

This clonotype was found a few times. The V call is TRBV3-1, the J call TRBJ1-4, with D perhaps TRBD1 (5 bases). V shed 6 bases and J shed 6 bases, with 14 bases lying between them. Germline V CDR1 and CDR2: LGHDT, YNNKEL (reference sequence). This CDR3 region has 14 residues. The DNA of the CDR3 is TGTGCCAGCAGGCGTACAGGTACCCATGAAAAACTGTTTTTT. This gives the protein CASRRTGTHEKLFF.

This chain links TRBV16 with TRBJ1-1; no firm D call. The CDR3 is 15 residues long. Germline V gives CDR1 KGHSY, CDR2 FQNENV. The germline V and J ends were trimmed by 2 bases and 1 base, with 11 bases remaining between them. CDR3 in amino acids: CASSQQINRNTEAFF. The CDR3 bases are TGTGCCAGCAGCCAACAAATCAATAGGAACACTGAAGCTTTCTTT.

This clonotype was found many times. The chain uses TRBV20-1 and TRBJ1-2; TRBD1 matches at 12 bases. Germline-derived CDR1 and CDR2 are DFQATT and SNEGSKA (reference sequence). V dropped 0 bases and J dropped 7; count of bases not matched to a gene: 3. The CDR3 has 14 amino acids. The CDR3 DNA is TGCAGTGCTAGAGAGGGGACAGGGGGCTCTGGCTACACCTTC. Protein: CSAREGTGGSGYTF.

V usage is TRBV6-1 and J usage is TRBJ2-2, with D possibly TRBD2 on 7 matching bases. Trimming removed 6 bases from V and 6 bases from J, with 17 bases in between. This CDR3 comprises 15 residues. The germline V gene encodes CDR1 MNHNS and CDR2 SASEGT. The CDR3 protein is CASSAVRGLAGELFF. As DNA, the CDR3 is TGTGCCAGCAGCGCCGTGCGGGGGCTTGCCGGGGAGCTGTTTTTT.

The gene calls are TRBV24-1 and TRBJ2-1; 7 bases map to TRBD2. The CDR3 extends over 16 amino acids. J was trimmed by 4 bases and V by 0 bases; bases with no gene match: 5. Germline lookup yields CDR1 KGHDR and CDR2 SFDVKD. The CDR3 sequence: CATSDLRGGVYNEQFF. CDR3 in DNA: TGTGCCACCAGTGATTTGCGTGGGGGGGTGTACAATGAGCAGTTCTTC.

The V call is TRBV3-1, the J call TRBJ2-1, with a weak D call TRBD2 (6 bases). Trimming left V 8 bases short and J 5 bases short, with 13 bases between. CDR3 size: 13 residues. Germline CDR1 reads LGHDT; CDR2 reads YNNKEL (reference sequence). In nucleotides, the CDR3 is TGTGCCAGCGTCACGGGGGTAGACAATGAGCAGTTCTTC. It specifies CASVTGVDNEQFF.

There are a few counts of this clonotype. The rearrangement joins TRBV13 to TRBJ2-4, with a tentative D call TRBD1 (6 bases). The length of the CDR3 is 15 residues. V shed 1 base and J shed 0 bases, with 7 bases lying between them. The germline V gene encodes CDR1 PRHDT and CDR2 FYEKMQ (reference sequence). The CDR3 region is CASSLEGEAKNIQYF. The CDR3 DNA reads TGTGCCAGCAGCTTAGAGGGGGAAGCCAAAAACATTCAGTACTTC.

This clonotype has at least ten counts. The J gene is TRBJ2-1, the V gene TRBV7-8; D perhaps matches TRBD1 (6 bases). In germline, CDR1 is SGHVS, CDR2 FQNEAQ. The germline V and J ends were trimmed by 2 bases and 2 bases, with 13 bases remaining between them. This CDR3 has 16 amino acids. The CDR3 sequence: CASSLTQGSPYNEQFF. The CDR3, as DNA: TGTGCCAGCAGCTTAACACAGGGAAGTCCCTACAATGAGCAGTTCTTC.

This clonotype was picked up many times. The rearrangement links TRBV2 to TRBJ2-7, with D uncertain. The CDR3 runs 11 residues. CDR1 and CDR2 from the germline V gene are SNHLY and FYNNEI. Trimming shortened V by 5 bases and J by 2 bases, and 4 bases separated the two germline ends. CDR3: CASSITYEQYF. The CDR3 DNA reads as TGTGCCAGCAGTATTACCTACGAGCAGTACTTC.

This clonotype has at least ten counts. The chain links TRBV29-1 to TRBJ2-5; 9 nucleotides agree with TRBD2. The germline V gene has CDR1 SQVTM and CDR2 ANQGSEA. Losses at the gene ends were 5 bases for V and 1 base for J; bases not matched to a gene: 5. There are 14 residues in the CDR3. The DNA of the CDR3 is TGCAGCGTTCCAAGCGGGGGGACCCAAGAGACCCAGTACTTC. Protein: CSVPSGGTQETQYF.

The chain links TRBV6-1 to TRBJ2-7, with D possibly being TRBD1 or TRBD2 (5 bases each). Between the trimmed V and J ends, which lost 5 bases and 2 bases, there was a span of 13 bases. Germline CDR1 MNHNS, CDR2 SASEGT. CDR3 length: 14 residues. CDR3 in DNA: TGTGCCAGCAGTTTTTCCAGGGACCCCTACGAGCAGTACTTC. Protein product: CASSFSRDPYEQYF.

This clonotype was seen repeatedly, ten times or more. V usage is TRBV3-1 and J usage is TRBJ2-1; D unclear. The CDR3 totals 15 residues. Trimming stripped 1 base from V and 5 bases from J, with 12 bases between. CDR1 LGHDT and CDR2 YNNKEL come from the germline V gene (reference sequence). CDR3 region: CASSQVISNHNEQFF. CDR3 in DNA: TGTGCCAGCAGCCAAGTCATAAGTAACCACAATGAGCAGTTCTTC.

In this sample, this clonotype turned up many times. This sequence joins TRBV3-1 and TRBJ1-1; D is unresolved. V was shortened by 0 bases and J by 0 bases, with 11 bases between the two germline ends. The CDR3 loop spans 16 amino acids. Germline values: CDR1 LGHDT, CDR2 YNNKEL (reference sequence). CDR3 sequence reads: CASSQDIPNLNTEAFF. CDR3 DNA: TGTGCCAGCAGCCAAGATATCCCTAACTTGAACACTGAAGCTTTCTTT.

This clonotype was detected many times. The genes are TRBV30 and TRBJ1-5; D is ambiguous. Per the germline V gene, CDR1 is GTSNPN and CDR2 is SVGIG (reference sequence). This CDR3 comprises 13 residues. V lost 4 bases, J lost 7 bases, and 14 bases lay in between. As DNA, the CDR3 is TGTGCCTGGACTGCGGGAGGGTTGCAGCCCCAGCATTTT. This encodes CAWTAGGLQPQHF.

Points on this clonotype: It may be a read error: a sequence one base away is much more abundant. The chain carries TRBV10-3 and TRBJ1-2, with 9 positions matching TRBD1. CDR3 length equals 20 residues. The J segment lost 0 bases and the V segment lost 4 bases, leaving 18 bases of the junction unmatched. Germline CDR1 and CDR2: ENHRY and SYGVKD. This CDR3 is CAISGSKGGTGKGANYGYTF. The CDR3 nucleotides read TGTGCCATCAGTGGATCCAAAGGGGGGACAGGGAAAGGAGCTAACTATGGCTACACCTTC.

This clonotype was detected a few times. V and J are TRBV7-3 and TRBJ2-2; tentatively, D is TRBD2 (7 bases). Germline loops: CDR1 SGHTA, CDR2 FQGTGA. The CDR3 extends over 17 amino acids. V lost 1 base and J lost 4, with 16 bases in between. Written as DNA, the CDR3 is TGTGCCAGCAGCTTAATTGGGGGGGGGGCCGGCACCGGGGAGCTGTTTTTT. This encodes CASSLIGGGAGTGELFF. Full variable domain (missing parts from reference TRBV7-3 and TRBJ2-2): GAGVSQTPSNKVTEKGKYVELRCDPISGHTALYWYRQSLGQGPEFLIYFQGTGAADDSGLPNDRFFAVRPEGSVSTLKIQRTERGDSAVYLCASSLIGGGAGTGELFFGEGSRLTVL.

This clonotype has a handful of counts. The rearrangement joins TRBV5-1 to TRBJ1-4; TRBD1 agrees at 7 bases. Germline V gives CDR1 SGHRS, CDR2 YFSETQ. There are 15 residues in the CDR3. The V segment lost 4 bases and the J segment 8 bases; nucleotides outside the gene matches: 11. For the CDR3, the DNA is TGCGCCAGCAGCCCAGACAGGGCGGAGGGGGAAAAACTGTTTTTT. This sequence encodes CASSPDRAEGEKLFF.

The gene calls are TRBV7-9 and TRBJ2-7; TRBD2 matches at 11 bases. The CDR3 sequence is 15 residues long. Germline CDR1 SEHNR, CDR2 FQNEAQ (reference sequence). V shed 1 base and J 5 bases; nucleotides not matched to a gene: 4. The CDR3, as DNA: TGTGCCAGCAGCTTAGTTCGACTAGCGGGGAACGAGCAGTACTTC. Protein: CASSLVRLAGNEQYF.

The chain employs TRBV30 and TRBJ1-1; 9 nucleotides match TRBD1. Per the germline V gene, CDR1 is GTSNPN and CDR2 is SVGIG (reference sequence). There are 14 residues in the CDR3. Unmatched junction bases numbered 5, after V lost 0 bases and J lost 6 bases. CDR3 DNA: TGTGCCTGGAGTGTAGGGACAGGGCTGTCTGAAGCTTTCTTT. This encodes CAWSVGTGLSEAFF.

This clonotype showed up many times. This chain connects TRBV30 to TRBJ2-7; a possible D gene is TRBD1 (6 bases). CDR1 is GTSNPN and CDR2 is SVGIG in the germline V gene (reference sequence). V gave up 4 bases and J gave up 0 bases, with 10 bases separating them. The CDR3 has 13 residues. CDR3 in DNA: TGTGCCTGGACCAGGACAGTCTCCTACGAGCAGTACTTC. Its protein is CAWTRTVSYEQYF.

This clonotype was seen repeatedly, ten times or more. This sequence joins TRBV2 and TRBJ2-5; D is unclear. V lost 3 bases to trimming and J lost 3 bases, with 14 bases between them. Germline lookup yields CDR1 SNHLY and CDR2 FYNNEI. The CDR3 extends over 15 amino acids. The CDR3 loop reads CASSDGSAAKETQYF. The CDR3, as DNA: TGTGCCAGCAGTGATGGGTCGGCAGCGAAAGAGACCCAGTACTTC.

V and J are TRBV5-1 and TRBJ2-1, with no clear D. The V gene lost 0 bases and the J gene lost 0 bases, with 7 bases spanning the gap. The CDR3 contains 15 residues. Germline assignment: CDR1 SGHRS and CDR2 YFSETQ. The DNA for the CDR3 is TGCGCCAGCAGCTTGGCAGACCTCTCCTACAATGAGCAGTTCTTC. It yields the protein CASSLADLSYNEQFF.

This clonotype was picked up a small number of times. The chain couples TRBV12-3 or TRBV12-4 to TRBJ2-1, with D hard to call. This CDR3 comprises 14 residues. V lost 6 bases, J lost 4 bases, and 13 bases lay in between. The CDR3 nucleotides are TGTGCCAGCAGCTTCGCTACAGTTTACAATGAGCAGTTCTTC. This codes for CASSFATVYNEQFF.

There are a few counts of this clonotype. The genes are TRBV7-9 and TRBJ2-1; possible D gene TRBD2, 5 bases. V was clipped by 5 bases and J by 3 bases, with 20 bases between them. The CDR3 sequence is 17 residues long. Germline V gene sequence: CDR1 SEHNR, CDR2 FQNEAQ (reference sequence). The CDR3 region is CASSPPGGTRGYNEQFF. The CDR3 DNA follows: TGTGCCAGCAGCCCCCCCGGCGGCACCCGGGGCTACAATGAGCAGTTCTTC.

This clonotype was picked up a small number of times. This CDR3 reads CASSDILTDTQYF. CDR3 DNA sequence: TGTGCCAGCAGCGATATTCTTACAGATACGCAGTATTTT. The V and J genes are TRBV6-1 and TRBJ2-3, with D uncertain. Per the germline V gene, CDR1 is MNHNS and CDR2 is SASEGT. This CDR3 is built from 13 residues. V shed 6 bases and J shed 3 bases, with 10 bases lying between them.

CDR3: CASSFGSSHSYEQYF. DNA for the CDR3: TGCGCCAGCAGCTTCGGCAGTTCCCACTCCTACGAGCAGTACTTC. The chain has TRBV5-1 and TRBJ2-7; no definite D call. In germline, CDR1 is SGHRS, CDR2 YFSETQ. Trimming left V 2 bases short and J 0 bases short, with 12 bases between. CDR3 length: 15 amino acids.